The next 20 T cell receptor beta chains were all read from a single sample in a study of tumor-infiltrating lymphocytes in primary liver carcinoma. The researchers produced TCR beta cDNA from around 0.5 ug total RNA with a constant-region primer. Libraries for TCR beta were built through three nested multiplex PCR rounds, which together made up a slightly modified ARM-PCR procedure. Use of TRBV1-TRBV30 forward primers with a C-beta reverse primer characterized the first two PCR rounds, which lasted ten to eleven cycles each. Via MiXCR, TCRdb re-called the multiplex PCR reads, giving one row per CDR3 protein. The sample has around 190,000 distinct CDR3 sequences; around four fifths are singletons. Starting material for RNA and DNA co-extraction consisted of roughly 19-30 mg of unsorted bulk tissue. Sequencing was done on a sample of tumor tissue from primary liver carcinoma. These receptors came from a man aged 35 to 55 with primary liver carcinoma and hepatitis B virus infection.

Note on this clonotype: No conserved phenylalanine or tryptophan is present at the end of the CDR3, so a read error is the likely explanation. The gene calls are TRBV6-5 and TRBJ2-3, with 12 bases lining up with TRBD2. CDR3 length: 15 amino acids. Germline-derived CDR1 and CDR2 are MNHEY and SVGAGI. CDR3 in amino acids: CTSNPGLAGTDTQYL. In DNA, the CDR3 is TGTACCAGCAACCCAGGACTAGCGGGAACAGATACCCAGTATTTA.

Concerning this clonotype itself: The conserved final phenylalanine or tryptophan is absent from the CDR3, which likely points to a read error. It is unclear where the CDR3 begins or ends on the DNA, so no DNA is shown, and the CDR3 is as TCRdb lists it. The rearrangement links TRBV5-6 to TRBJ2-1; the DNA was not used to check the table's D call, TRBD2. The CDR3 is 15 residues long, counting both termini. Looked up from germline, CDR1 is SGHDT and CDR2 is YYEEEE. The CDR3: CGSSSKREYYNEQFS.

Worth noting for this clonotype: At one boundary the junction diverges from the germline segment, which might be a read error. The rearrangement links TRBV6-2 or TRBV6-3 to TRBJ2-7, with no clear D. The germline V gene has CDR1 MNHEY and CDR2 SVGEGT. This CDR3 is built from 14 residues. The CDR3 coding sequence is TGTGTCAGCAGTTACGACTCCCGCTCCTACGAGCAGTACTTC. Its translation: CVSSYDSRSYEQYF.

As regards this clonotype: This could be a read error, since a much larger clone is one nucleotide away. The chain recombines TRBV29-1 with TRBJ2-2; D possibly matches TRBD1 or TRBD2 (5 bases each). This CDR3 is 14 amino acids long. Germline values: CDR1 SQVTM, CDR2 ANQGSEA. Here the CDR3 reads CSASQGTDTGELLF. The CDR3 DNA reads TGCAGCGCGTCGCAGGGTACGGACACCGGGGAGCTGTTATTT.

J is TRBJ1-1 and V is TRBV5-4; 8 nucleotides match TRBD1. Germline-derived CDR1 and CDR2 are SGHNT and YYREEE (reference sequence). V trimming: 6 bases; J trimming: 4 bases; junction bases outside the gene matches: 11. There are 15 residues in the CDR3. The CDR3 DNA sequence: TGTGCCAGCACTTACGGACAGGGTTTGGGCACTGAAGCTTTCTTT. Its translation: CASTYGQGLGTEAFF.

This clonotype was seen just once. The rearrangement joins TRBV5-1 to TRBJ2-3; TRBD2 is a possible D gene (6 bases). The V gene lost 8 bases and the J gene lost 10 bases, with 23 bases spanning the gap. Germline assignment: CDR1 SGHRS and CDR2 YFSETQ. This CDR3 region has 14 residues. CDR3 nucleotides: TGCGCCAGTAGAATTCAGGAGGGCACTGATTCGCAGTATTTT. This codes for CASRIQEGTDSQYF.

Concerning this clonotype itself: An end of the junction differs from the germline gene, which may be a read error. J is TRBJ2-6 and V is TRBV12-3 or TRBV12-4, with D unresolved. CDR3 length equals 16 residues. The CDR3 here is CASSSHTVSGANVLTF. In DNA form, the CDR3 reads TGTGCCAGTAGTTCCCATACCGTCTCTGGGGCCAACGTCCTGACTTTC.

There are many counts of this clonotype. The rearrangement joins TRBV5-1 to TRBJ2-3, with D possibly TRBD2 on 6 matching bases. Germline lookup yields CDR1 SGHRS and CDR2 YFSETQ. The V end lost 0 bases, the J end lost 5 bases, and 13 bases lay between the germline ends. The CDR3 totals 15 residues. CDR3 sequence reads: CASSLGGGEIDTQYF. The CDR3 DNA sequence: TGCGCCAGCAGCTTGGGTGGCGGGGAGATAGATACGCAGTATTTT.

The gene calls are TRBV11-2 and TRBJ2-5, with D possibly TRBD1 on 6 matching bases. V was trimmed by 5 bases and J by 2 bases, leaving 18 bases between them. This CDR3 spans 16 amino acids. Germline CDR1 reads SGHAT; CDR2 reads FQNNGV. The CDR3 sequence is CASSLVFADRQETQYF. The CDR3, as DNA: TGTGCCAGCAGCCTAGTCTTCGCGGACAGACAAGAGACCCAGTACTTC.

The count of this clonotype is one. The J gene is TRBJ2-7, the V gene TRBV6-1, with 7 bases identical to TRBD1. The J segment lost 8 bases and the V segment lost 4 bases, leaving 11 bases of the junction unmatched. The CDR3 loop spans 14 amino acids. Germline CDR1 MNHNS, CDR2 SASEGT. Here the CDR3 reads CASSVGGAVSKQYF. As DNA, the CDR3 is TGTGCCAGCAGTGTAGGGGGCGCAGTCTCCAAGCAGTACTTC.

The rearrangement uses TRBV11-2 and TRBJ2-7; D unclear. The germline gives CDR1 SGHAT, CDR2 FQNNGV. V lost 10 bases and J lost 6, with 25 bases in between. The CDR3 loop spans 15 amino acids. The CDR3 loop is CANISARLYAREQYF. DNA for the CDR3: TGTGCCAACATCTCCGCACGGCTTTACGCGCGCGAGCAGTACTTC.

Note on this clonotype: At one end, the junction sequence differs from germline, possibly due to a read error. The chain's CDR3 is CAGSQDSTENSPLHF. CDR3 bases: TGCGCCGGCAGCCAAGATAGCACAGAGAATTCACCACTCCACTTT. The chain links TRBV4-1 to TRBJ1-6; D gene ambiguous. Germline V CDR1 and CDR2: MGHRA, YSYEKL. The CDR3 totals 15 residues.

Remarks on this clonotype: Its ends do not fully match the called genes, so a read error is possible. The chain carries TRBV6-1 and TRBJ1-3, with a weak D call TRBD1 (5 bases). CDR1 is MNHNS, CDR2 SASEGT, per germline. There are 13 residues in the CDR3. CDR3 bases: TGTGCCAGCAGTGAGGAGAGGGGAAACAACATATATTTT. Protein product: CASSEERGNNIYF.

With regard to this clonotype: Germline is not matched at one junction end, which may reflect a read error. The V and J genes are TRBV29-1 and TRBJ2-2; TRBD2 matches 7 bases. Germline V gene lookup returns CDR1 SQVTM and CDR2 ANQGSEA. The CDR3 consists of 12 residues. CDR3 region: CSVPEGSGEPFF. In DNA, the CDR3 is TGCAGCGTGCCTGAAGGGAGCGGGGAGCCGTTTTTT.

On this clonotype: Since a much larger clone is just one base distant, this may be a read error. The chain joins TRBV19 to TRBJ2-7; a possible D gene is TRBD1 (6 bases). This CDR3 is built from 14 residues. Germline CDR1 is LNHDA and CDR2 is SQIVND (reference sequence). The CDR3 sequence is CACSTRGRLYEQYF. Written as DNA, the CDR3 is TGTGCCTGTAGTACCAGGGGCCGTTTATACGAGCAGTACTTC. The full variable domain, in which reference TRBV19 and TRBJ2-7 provide the parts outside the CDR3, is DGGITQSPKYLFRKEGQNVTLSCEQNLNHDAMYWYRQDPGQGLRLIYYSQIVNDFQKGDIAEGYSVSREKKESFPLTVTSAQKNPTAFYLCACSTRGRLYEQYFGPGTRLTVT.

The chain recombines TRBV29-1 with TRBJ2-5; either TRBD1 or TRBD2 may supply D (5 bases each). From germline, CDR1 is SQVTM and CDR2 ANQGSEA. CDR3 length equals 15 residues. The CDR3 DNA follows: TGCCGTGATGAAGATCATCCGGGAAGGGGAGAGACCCAGTACTTC. It translates to CRDEDHPGRGETQYF.

Concerning this clonotype: A much bigger clone sits one base away, suggesting this may be a read error. The rearrangement uses TRBV11-2 and TRBJ2-2; no clear D. Germline V gene data show CDR1 as SGHAT and CDR2 as FQNNGV. The CDR3 is 13 residues long. Here the CDR3 DNA reads TGTGCCACTAGGCCAGGAAGCACCTGGGAGCTGTTTTTT. Its protein is CATRPGSTWELFF.

Notes on this clonotype: A much larger clone differs by one base, so this may be a read error. Lacking the conserved final phenylalanine or tryptophan, this CDR3 likely reflects a read error. This chain's CDR3 is CASSLRGKLFL. The CDR3 region has the DNA TGTGCCAGCAGTTTGCGGGGAAAACTGTTTCTT. The rearrangement links TRBV6-6 to TRBJ1-4; D is undetermined. The germline V and J ends were trimmed by 4 bases and 10 bases, with 7 bases remaining between them. From germline, CDR1 is MNHNY and CDR2 SVGAGI (reference sequence). This CDR3 has 11 amino acids.

A word on this clonotype: Relative to the germline gene, one junction end is altered; a read error may explain this. V usage is TRBV11-1 and J usage is TRBJ2-4; 11 nucleotides align to TRBD2. CDR1 and CDR2 (germline): SGHAT, FQDESV (reference sequence). There are 17 residues in the CDR3. The CDR3 region is CGSIFHETSGTKNIQYF. In nucleotides, the CDR3 is TGTGGCAGCATCTTTCACGAGACTAGCGGGACCAAAAACATTCAGTACTTC.

Notes on this clonotype: Germline is not matched at one junction end, which may reflect a read error. CDR3 region: CAGGEGHPSYIEQFF. The CDR3 nucleotides read TGTGCCGGCGGGGAAGGACACCCTTCCTACATTGAGCAGTTCTTC. This rearrangement joins TRBV6-6 to TRBJ2-1, with D perhaps matching TRBD2 (6 bases). Germline V gene sequence: CDR1 MNHNY, CDR2 SVGAGI (reference sequence). The CDR3 is 15 residues long.